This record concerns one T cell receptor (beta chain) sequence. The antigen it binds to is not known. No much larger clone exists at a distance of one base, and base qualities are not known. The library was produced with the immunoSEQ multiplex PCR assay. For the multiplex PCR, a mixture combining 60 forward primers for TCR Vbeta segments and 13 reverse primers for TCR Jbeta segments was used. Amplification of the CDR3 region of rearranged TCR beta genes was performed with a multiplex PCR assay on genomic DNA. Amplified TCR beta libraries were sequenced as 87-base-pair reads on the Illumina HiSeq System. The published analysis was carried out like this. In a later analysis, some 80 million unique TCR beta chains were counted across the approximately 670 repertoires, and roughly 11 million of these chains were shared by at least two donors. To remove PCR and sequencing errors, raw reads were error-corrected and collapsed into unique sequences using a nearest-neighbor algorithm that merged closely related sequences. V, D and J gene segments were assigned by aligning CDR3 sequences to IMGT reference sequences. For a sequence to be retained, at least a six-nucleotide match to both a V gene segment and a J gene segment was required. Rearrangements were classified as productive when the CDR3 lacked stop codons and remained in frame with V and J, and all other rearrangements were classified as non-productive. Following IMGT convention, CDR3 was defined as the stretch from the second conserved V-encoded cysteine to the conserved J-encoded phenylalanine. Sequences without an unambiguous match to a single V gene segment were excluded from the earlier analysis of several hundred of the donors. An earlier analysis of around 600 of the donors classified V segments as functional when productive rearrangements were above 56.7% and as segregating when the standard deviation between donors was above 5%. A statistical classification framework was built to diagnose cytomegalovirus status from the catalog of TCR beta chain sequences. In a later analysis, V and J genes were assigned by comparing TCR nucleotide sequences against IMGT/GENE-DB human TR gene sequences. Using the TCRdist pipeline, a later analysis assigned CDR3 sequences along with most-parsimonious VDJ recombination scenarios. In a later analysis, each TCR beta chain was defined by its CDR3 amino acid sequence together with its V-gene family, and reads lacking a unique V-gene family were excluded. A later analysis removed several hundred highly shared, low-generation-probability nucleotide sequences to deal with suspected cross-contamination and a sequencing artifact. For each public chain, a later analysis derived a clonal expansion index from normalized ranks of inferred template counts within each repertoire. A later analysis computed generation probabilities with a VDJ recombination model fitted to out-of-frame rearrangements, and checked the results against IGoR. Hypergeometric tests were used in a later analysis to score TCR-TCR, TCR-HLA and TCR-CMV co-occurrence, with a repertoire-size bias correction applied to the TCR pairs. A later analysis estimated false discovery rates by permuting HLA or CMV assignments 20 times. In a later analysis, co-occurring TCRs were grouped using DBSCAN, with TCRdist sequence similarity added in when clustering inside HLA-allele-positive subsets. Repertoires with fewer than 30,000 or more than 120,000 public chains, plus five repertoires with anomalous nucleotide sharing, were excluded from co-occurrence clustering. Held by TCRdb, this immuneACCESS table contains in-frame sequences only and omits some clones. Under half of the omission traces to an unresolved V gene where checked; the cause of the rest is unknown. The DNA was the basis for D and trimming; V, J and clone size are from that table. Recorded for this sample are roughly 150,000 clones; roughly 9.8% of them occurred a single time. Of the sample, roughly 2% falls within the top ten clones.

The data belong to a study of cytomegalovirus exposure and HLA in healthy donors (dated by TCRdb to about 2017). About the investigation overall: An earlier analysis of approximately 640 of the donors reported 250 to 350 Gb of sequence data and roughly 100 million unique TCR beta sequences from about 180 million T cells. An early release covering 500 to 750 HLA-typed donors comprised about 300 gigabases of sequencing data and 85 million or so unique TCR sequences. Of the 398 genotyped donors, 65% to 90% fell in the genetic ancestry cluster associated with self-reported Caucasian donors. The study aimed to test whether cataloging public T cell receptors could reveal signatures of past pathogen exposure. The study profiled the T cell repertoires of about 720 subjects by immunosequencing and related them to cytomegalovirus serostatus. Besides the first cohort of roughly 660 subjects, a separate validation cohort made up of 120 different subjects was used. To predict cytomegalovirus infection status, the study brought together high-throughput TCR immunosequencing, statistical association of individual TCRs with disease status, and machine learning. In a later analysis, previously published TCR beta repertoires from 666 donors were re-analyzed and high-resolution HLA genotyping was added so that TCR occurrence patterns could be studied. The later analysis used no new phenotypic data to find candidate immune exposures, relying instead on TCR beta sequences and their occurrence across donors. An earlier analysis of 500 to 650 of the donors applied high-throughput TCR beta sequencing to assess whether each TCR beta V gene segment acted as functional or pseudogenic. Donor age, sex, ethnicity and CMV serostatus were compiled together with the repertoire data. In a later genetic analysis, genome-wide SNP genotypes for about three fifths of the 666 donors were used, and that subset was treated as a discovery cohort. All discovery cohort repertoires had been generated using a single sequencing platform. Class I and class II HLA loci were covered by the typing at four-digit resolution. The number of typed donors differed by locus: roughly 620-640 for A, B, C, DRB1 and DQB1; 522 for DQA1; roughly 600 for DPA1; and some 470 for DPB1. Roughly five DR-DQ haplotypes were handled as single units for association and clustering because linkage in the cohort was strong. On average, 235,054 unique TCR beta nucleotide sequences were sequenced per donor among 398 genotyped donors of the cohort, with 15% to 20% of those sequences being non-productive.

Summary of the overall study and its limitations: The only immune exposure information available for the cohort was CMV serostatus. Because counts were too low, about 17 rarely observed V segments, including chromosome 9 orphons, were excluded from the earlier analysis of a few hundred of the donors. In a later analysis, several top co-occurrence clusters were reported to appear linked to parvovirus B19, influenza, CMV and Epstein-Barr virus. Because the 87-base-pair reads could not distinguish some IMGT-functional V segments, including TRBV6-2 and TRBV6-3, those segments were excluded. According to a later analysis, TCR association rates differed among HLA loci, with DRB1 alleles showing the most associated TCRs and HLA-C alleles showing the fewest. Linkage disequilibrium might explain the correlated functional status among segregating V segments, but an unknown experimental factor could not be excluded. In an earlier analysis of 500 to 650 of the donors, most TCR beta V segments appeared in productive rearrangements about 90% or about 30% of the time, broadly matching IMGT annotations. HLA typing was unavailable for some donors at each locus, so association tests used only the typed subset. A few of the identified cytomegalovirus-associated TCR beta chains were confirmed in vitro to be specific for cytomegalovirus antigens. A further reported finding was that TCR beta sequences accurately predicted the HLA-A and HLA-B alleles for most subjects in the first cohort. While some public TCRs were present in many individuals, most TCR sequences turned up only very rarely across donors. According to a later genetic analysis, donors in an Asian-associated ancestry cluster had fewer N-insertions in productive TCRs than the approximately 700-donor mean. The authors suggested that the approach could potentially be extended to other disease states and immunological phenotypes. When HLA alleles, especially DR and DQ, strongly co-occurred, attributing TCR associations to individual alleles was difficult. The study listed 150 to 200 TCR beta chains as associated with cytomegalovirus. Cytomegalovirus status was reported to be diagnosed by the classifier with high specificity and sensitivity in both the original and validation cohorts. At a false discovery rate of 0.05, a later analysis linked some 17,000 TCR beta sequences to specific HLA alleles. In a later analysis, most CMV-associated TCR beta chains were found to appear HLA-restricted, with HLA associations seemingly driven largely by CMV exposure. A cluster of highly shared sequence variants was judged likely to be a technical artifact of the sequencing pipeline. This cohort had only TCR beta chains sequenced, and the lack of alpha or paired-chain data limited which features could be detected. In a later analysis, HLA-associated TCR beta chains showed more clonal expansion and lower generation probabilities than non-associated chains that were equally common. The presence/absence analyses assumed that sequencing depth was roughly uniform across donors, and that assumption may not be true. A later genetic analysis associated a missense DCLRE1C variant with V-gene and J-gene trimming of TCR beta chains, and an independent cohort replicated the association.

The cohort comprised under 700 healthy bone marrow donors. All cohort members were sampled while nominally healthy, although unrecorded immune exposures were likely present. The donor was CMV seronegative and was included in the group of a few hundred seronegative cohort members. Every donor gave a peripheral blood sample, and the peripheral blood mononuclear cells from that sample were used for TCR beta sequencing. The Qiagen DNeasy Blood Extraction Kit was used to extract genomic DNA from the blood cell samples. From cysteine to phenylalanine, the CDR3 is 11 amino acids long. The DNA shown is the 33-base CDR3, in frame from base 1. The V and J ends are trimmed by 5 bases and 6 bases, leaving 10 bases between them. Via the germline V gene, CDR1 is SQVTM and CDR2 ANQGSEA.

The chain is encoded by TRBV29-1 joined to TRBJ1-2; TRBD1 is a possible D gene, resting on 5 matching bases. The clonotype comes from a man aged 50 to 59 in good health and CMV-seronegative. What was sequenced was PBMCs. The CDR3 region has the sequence CSVRGEDGYTF. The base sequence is TGCAGCGTTCGAGGGGAGGATGGCTACACCTTC.